A single sample is the source of the 30 T cell receptor beta chains below, sequenced in a study of T cell responses to AZD1222 COVID-19 vaccine. Sequencing used immunoSEQ multiplex PCR; TCRdb keeps in-frame clones, though not all of them. The table shows approximately 110,000 clones, with around 92% occurring only once. Source: peripheral blood, taken on day 0 of AZD1222 vaccination. These receptors all stem from an adult in good health.

CDR3 coding DNA: TGTGCCAGCTCACCATCCGGGGGCCGAAGCTACGAGCAGTACTTC. This encodes CASSPSGGRSYEQYF. This chain connects TRBV18 to TRBJ2-7; TRBD1 or TRBD2 may be the D gene (6 bases each). Germline lookup yields CDR1 KGHSH and CDR2 LQKENI. The length of the CDR3 is 15 residues. V gave up 2 bases and J gave up 3 bases, with 14 bases separating them.

This rearrangement joins TRBV9 to TRBJ2-1; maybe TRBD2 (6 bases). V shed 0 bases and J shed 7 bases, with 14 bases lying between them. This CDR3 is built from 15 residues. From germline, CDR1 is SGDLS and CDR2 YYNGEE. The CDR3: CASSVEWRVRNEQFF. The CDR3 DNA reads as TGTGCCAGCAGCGTAGAGTGGAGGGTTAGGAATGAGCAGTTCTTC.

The V gene is TRBV28, the J gene TRBJ1-1; unclear D gene. CDR1 MDHEN and CDR2 SYDVKM come from the germline V gene. The CDR3 loop spans 14 amino acids. The V end was cut by 2 bases, the J end by 0 bases, with 7 bases between. CDR3 bases: TGTGCCAGCAGTTTAGGACGGGTGAACACTGAAGCTTTCTTT. This gives the protein CASSLGRVNTEAFF. Together with reference TRBV28 and TRBJ1-1, the CDR3 gives the full variable domain: DVKVTQSSRYLVKRTGEKVFLECVQDMDHENMFWYRQDPGLGLRLIYFSYDVKMKEKGDIPEGYSVSREKKERFSLILESASTNQTSMYLCASSLGRVNTEAFFGQGTRLTVV.

This clone was seen a few times. The chain is built from TRBV30 and TRBJ1-5; 12 positions match TRBD1. The germline V gene has CDR1 GTSNPN and CDR2 SVGIG (reference sequence). The CDR3 is 14 amino acids. V lost 1 base to trimming and J lost 9 bases; unmatched junction nucleotides: 4. The CDR3 coding sequence is TGTGCCTGGAGTGCCGGGACAGGGGGCCGGCCCCAGCATTTT. The encoded protein is CAWSAGTGGRPQHF.

This clone was observed once. V gene TRBV29-1 combines with J gene TRBJ1-2; 7 nucleotides agree with TRBD1. V lost 1 base and J lost 5; bases outside the gene matches: 7. Germline loops: CDR1 SQVTM, CDR2 ANQGSEA. The CDR3 extends over 14 amino acids. The CDR3 is CSVEGEGGAYGYTF. The CDR3 coding sequence is TGCAGCGTTGAAGGCGAAGGGGGCGCATATGGCTACACCTTC.

This clone appeared once. V gene TRBV6-5 combines with J gene TRBJ2-3; D uncertain. Germline lookup yields CDR1 MNHEY and CDR2 SVGAGI. The CDR3 has 15 amino acids. V lost 0 bases, J lost 2 bases, and 9 bases lay in between. The CDR3 reads CASSYSPASTDTQYF. The CDR3, as DNA: TGTGCCAGCAGTTACTCCCCAGCGTCCACAGATACGCAGTATTTT.

This chain joins TRBV15 and TRBJ1-3; no clear D gene. CDR3 size: 14 residues. Germline V lookup: CDR1 LNHNV, CDR2 YYDKDF (reference sequence). The V gene lost 1 base and the J gene lost 1 base, with 5 bases spanning the gap. Written as DNA, the CDR3 is TGTGCCACCAGCAGAGTGGGATCTGGAAACACCATATATTTT. Translated, it gives CATSRVGSGNTIYF. The full variable domain, completed using reference TRBV15 and TRBJ1-3, is DAMVIQNPRYQVTQFGKPVTLSCSQTLNHNVMYWYQQKSSQAPKLLFHYYDKDFNNEADTPDNFQSRRPNTSFCFLDIRSPGLGDTAMYLCATSRVGSGNTIYFGEGSWLTVV.

CDR3 loop: CTSSPSSGGTETQYF. CDR3 coding DNA: TGCACCAGCAGCCCCTCTAGCGGGGGGACGGAGACCCAGTACTTC. The rearrangement uses TRBV1 and TRBJ2-5; the table assigns TRBD2, which was not confirmed against the DNA. TRBV1 is a documented pseudogene. CDR3 size: 15 residues.

This sequence joins TRBV2 and TRBJ1-2, with TRBD1 matching over 11 bases. Trimming removed 6 bases from V and 7 bases from J; junction bases left unmatched: 4. There are 13 residues in the CDR3. In germline, CDR1 is SNHLY, CDR2 FYNNEI. The CDR3 loop is CASRDRGQFGYTF. CDR3 nucleotide sequence: TGTGCCAGCAGGGACAGGGGGCAGTTTGGCTACACCTTC.

V and J are TRBV3-1 (or the pseudogene TRBV3-2) and TRBJ2-7; D perhaps matches TRBD2 (6 bases). The CDR3 totals 15 residues. The germline V gene encodes CDR1 LGHDT and CDR2 YNNKEL (reference sequence). V was pared by 2 bases and J by 2 bases, with 13 bases between. The CDR3 is CASSQTGTYTYEQYF. The CDR3 nucleotides read TGTGCCAGCAGCCAAACCGGGACTTATACCTACGAGCAGTACTTC.

V and J are TRBV30 and TRBJ2-3, with D perhaps assigned TRBD1 or TRBD2 (5 bases each). Germline values: CDR1 GTSNPN, CDR2 SVGIG (reference sequence). The CDR3 is 16 amino acids. V was trimmed by 0 bases and J by 3 bases, leaving 16 bases between them. CDR3 sequence: CAWSVYAGRGTDTQYF. Written as DNA, the CDR3 is TGTGCCTGGAGTGTCTACGCAGGGAGAGGGACAGATACGCAGTATTTT.

The CDR3: CASRQGLNQPQHF. CDR3 in DNA: TGTGCCAGCAGACAGGGCCTCAATCAGCCCCAGCATTTT. V and J are TRBV6-5 and TRBJ1-5; D may be TRBD1 (6 bases). CDR1 is MNHEY, CDR2 SVGAGI, per germline. Trimming shortened V by 6 bases and J by 3 bases, and 9 bases separated the two germline ends. The CDR3 is 13 amino acids.

The chain carries TRBV7-2 and TRBJ1-2; a possible D gene is TRBD1 (6 bases). Trimming pared 0 bases from V and 2 bases from J, leaving 10 bases between. Germline CDR1 is SGHTA and CDR2 is FQGNSA. The length of the CDR3 is 15 residues. The chain's CDR3 is CASSLAGGGNYGYTF. In nucleotides, the CDR3 is TGTGCCAGCAGCTTAGCTGGGGGCGGCAACTATGGCTACACCTTC.

The chain joins TRBV28 to TRBJ1-2; D uncertain. Germline V gene sequence: CDR1 MDHEN, CDR2 SYDVKM. The CDR3 totals 12 residues. V was clipped by 7 bases and J by 3 bases, with 9 bases between them. CDR3 sequence (DNA): TGTGCCAGCACCGCAGATGACTATGGCTACACCTTC. It encodes CASTADDYGYTF.

In this sample, this clone turned up once. The V gene is TRBV7-9, the J gene TRBJ2-1; a possible D gene is TRBD2 (6 bases). The CDR3 runs 14 residues. The ends were cut back, 4 bases at V and 4 bases at J, with 11 bases in the middle. The germline gives CDR1 SEHNR, CDR2 FQNEAQ (reference sequence). CDR3 bases: TGTGCCAGCAGCTATACAGGAGGGTACAATGAGCAGTTCTTC. Residues: CASSYTGGYNEQFF. The entire variable domain, with the rest obtained from reference TRBV7-9 and TRBJ2-1, is as follows: DTGVSQNPRHKITKRGQNVTFRCDPISEHNRLYWYRQTLGQGPEFLTYFQNEAQLEKSRLLSDRFSAERPKGSFSTLEIQRTEQGDSAMYLCASSYTGGYNEQFFGPGTRLTVL.

V is TRBV5-1 and J is TRBJ2-4; TRBD1 or TRBD2 may be the D gene (5 bases each). The ends were cut back, 4 bases at V and 8 bases at J, with 19 bases in the middle. The CDR3 is 15 amino acids. Per germline, CDR1 SGHRS and CDR2 YFSETQ. The DNA for the CDR3 is TGCGCCAGCAGCCCGGTACTAGGATTAGGGGACATTCAGTACTTC. Protein: CASSPVLGLGDIQYF.

The gene calls are TRBV5-1 and TRBJ2-2, with D uncertain. V was clipped by 0 bases and J by 1 base, with 4 bases between them. The CDR3 runs to 14 residues. Per germline, CDR1 SGHRS and CDR2 YFSETQ. CDR3 DNA sequence: TGCGCCAGCAGCTTGGTTCAGAACACCGGGGAGCTGTTTTTT. Encoded protein: CASSLVQNTGELFF.

This chain connects TRBV10-3 to TRBJ1-3, with unresolved D. Trimming cost V 10 bases and J 0 bases, with 10 bases left between them. The CDR3 has 13 residues. The V gene's germline CDR1 is ENHRY and CDR2 SYGVKD. The CDR3 reads CATFQYSGNTIYF. The CDR3 DNA reads as TGTGCCACTTTCCAGTACTCTGGAAACACCATATATTTT.

The gene calls are TRBV3-1 (or the pseudogene TRBV3-2) and TRBJ1-1, with 8 bases fitting TRBD1. The germline V gene has CDR1 LGHDT and CDR2 YNNKEL (reference sequence). Losses at the gene ends were 4 bases for V and 0 bases for J; bases not matched to a gene: 4. This CDR3 has 15 residues. CDR3 amino acids: CASSLGTGLNTEAFF. CDR3 nucleotides: TGTGCCAGCAGCCTGGGGACAGGACTGAACACTGAAGCTTTCTTT.

V is TRBV5-1 and J is TRBJ2-1; D remains ambiguous. The CDR3 sequence is 15 residues long. With 0 bases removed from V and 1 base from J, the gap between germline ends came to 8 bases. Germline V gene sequence: CDR1 SGHRS, CDR2 YFSETQ. DNA for the CDR3: TGCGCCAGCAGCTTGGATGGAGATTCCTACAATGAGCAGTTCTTC. Protein product: CASSLDGDSYNEQFF.

The chain combines TRBV9 with TRBJ2-7; 9 nucleotides line up with TRBD2. Unmatched junction bases numbered 5, after V lost 3 bases and J lost 7 bases. The CDR3 has 13 residues. The germline gives CDR1 SGDLS, CDR2 YYNGEE. The CDR3, as DNA: TGTGCCAGCAGCGGCGAGCGGGGGGAGGAGCAGTACTTC. Translating it yields CASSGERGEEQYF. The variable domain in full, with the rest retrieved from reference TRBV9 and TRBJ2-7, is DSGVTQTPKHLITATGQRVTLRCSPRSGDLSVYWYQQSLDQGLQFLIQYYNGEERAKGNILERFSAQQFPDLHSELNLSSLELGDSALYFCASSGERGEEQYFGPGTRLTVT.

V gene TRBV5-1 combines with J gene TRBJ2-7, with D perhaps matching TRBD2 (6 bases). The CDR3 is made up of 13 amino acids. From germline, CDR1 is SGHRS and CDR2 YFSETQ. The V end was cut by 0 bases, the J end by 6 bases, with 10 bases between. The CDR3 reads CASSLAGGSEQYF. In nucleotides, the CDR3 is TGCGCCAGCAGCTTGGCCGGAGGGTCCGAGCAGTACTTC.

The genes are TRBV7-2 and TRBJ2-7, with TRBD2 matching over 8 bases. Germline V CDR1 and CDR2: SGHTA, FQGNSA. With 1 base clipped from V and 6 bases from J, the junction kept 8 bases outside the gene matches. The CDR3 totals 15 residues. The CDR3 loop is CASSLVGLGLGEQYF. The CDR3 bases are TGTGCCAGCAGCTTAGTGGGACTAGGTCTTGGCGAGCAGTACTTC.

This clone was counted once. The CDR3 reads CASSQVRTPYNEQFF. Written as DNA, the CDR3 is TGTGCCAGCAGCCAAGTGAGGACCCCGTACAATGAGCAGTTCTTC. The J gene is TRBJ2-1, the V gene TRBV3-1 (or the pseudogene TRBV3-2); D is ambiguous. Trimming removed 1 base from V and 4 bases from J, with 11 bases in between. Germline loops: CDR1 LGHDT, CDR2 YNNKEL (reference sequence). The CDR3 sequence is 15 residues long.

This clone has only one observation. The chain carries TRBV27 and TRBJ1-2; 10 positions agree with TRBD1. This CDR3 is 17 amino acids long. The germline gives CDR1 MNHEY, CDR2 SMNVEV (reference sequence). J lost 7 bases, V lost 0 bases, and 11 bases had no gene match. CDR3 sequence: CASSLSPGTGVSLGYTF. CDR3 coding DNA: TGTGCCAGCAGTTTATCACCTGGGACAGGGGTCTCACTTGGCTACACCTTC.

V usage is TRBV6-5 and J usage is TRBJ2-7; 11 bases fit TRBD2. The CDR3 covers 15 residues. The junction had 4 bases not matched to a gene; V was cut back by 0 bases and J by 6 bases. Germline assignment: CDR1 MNHEY and CDR2 SVGAGI. For the CDR3, the DNA is TGTGCCAGCAGTTACTCGGGCGGGACTAGCGGCGAGCAGTACTTC. Its protein product is CASSYSGGTSGEQYF.

The rearrangement uses TRBV19 and TRBJ1-2; D remains ambiguous. Germline CDR1 is LNHDA and CDR2 is SQIVND (reference sequence). The CDR3 is made up of 13 amino acids. Between the trimmed V and J ends, which lost 5 bases and 4 bases, there was a span of 11 bases. CDR3 residues: CASSPPGSYGYTF. The CDR3 DNA reads as TGTGCCAGTAGTCCGCCGGGGAGCTATGGCTACACCTTC.

The chain combines TRBV6-5 with TRBJ1-1; D not resolved. V was clipped by 8 bases and J by 2 bases, with 6 bases between them. Per the germline V gene, CDR1 is MNHEY and CDR2 is SVGAGI. The CDR3 covers 11 residues. CDR3 sequence reads: CASWLNTEAFF. DNA of the CDR3: TGTGCCAGCTGGCTAAACACTGAAGCTTTCTTT.

This clone was counted a few times. The chain joins TRBV5-4 to TRBJ2-1; no clear D. The CDR3 consists of 13 residues. Germline V gene sequence: CDR1 SGHNT, CDR2 YYREEE (reference sequence). V shed 0 bases and J shed 4 bases, with 5 bases lying between them. The CDR3 is CASSLGQYNEQFF. DNA of the CDR3: TGTGCCAGCAGCTTGGGTCAATACAATGAGCAGTTCTTC.

The CDR3 DNA reads as TGCGCCAGCAGCCAAGTGGTGGAGGGGGCCAACTATGGCTACACCTTC. It is translated as CASSQVVEGANYGYTF. The chain recombines TRBV4-1 with TRBJ1-2; TRBD1 agrees at 7 bases. V dropped 1 base and J dropped 2; count of bases not matched to a gene: 7. CDR1 and CDR2 from the germline V gene are MGHRA and YSYEKL. The CDR3 length is 16 residues.